The present T cell receptor beta chain was sequenced within a study of identical twins. V was pared by 4 bases and J by 4 bases, with 6 bases of the junction left unmatched. Germline V lookup: CDR1 SGHNT, CDR2 YENEEA. The CDR3 has 16 amino acids. Study outcomes and limitations: With abundant cord blood beta clonotypes, insertions were fewer; memory repertoires showed no such pattern.

The sample holds a few counts of this clonotype. The antigen is not known. Via MiXCR, TCRdb re-called the 5' RACE reads, giving one row per CDR3 protein. The sample has 400,000 to 550,000 distinct CDR3 sequences, roughly 24% seen once. These data are also associated with another study on T cells expressing NK-cell markers. Per that study: Each TCR beta repertoire originated in sorted T cells that were CD3+CD56+NKG2C+, CD3+CD56+NKG2C- or CD3+CD56-NKG2C+. The contribution of dominant NKG2C+ clonotypes to CD8+ T cells in about six donors was 1.0-7.0%. Expanded NKG2C+ T cell clones were not confirmed as HCMV-specific.

The chain has TRBV11-3 and TRBJ2-1; TRBD2 aligns across 11 bases. Sequenced: CD4+ T cells sorted from blood. This receptor was obtained from a young woman in good health. CDR3 DNA: TGTGCCAGCAGCTACGATAGCGGGAGGGCTTACAATGAGCAGTTCTTC. Its translation: CASSYDSGRAYNEQFF.